The rows below give T cell receptor beta chains drawn from one sample of a study of siplizumab effects on memory and regulatory T cells. Only in-frame clones appear in the TCRdb table, and some are missing; sequencing was by immunoSEQ multiplex PCR. The table shows roughly 60,000 clones, with 85% to 95% occurring only once. The sequencing input was CD8+ T cells sorted from blood. These receptors were obtained from a human donor in good health. The CDR3 runs from the conserved cysteine through the conserved F or W. A D gene is named only where the DNA matches it firmly. Expanded clones are given a class, and other clones once, few, many or no size at all.

size	J	V	D	CDR3	DNA
-	TRBJ1-1	TRBV5-1	-	CASSFNTDTEAFF	TGCGCCAGCAGCTTCAACACTGACACTGAAGCTTTCTTT
-	TRBJ2-5	TRBV27	-	CASSIPGRKETQYF	TGTGCCAGCAGTATTCCGGGACGGAAAGAGACCCAGTACTTC
-	TRBJ2-7	TRBV30	-	CAWSLRARDEQYF	TGTGCCTGGAGTCTCAGGGCACGGGACGAGCAGTACTTC
-	TRBJ1-5	TRBV6-6	-	CASSYTGSAQPQHF	TGTGCCAGCAGTTACACTGGGTCGGCTCAGCCCCAGCATTTT
-	TRBJ2-5	TRBV11-3	-	CASSGFRETQYF	TGTGCCAGCAGCGGATTCAGGGAGACCCAGTACTTC
-	TRBJ2-2	TRBV2	-	CASRSPLARFGTGELFF	TGTGCCAGCAGGAGTCCACTAGCTAGATTCGGCACCGGGGAGCTGTTTTTT
-	TRBJ2-7	TRBV12-5	-	CASGLIGPYEQYF	TGTGCTAGTGGTTTAATCGGTCCCTACGAGCAGTACTTC
-	TRBJ2-7	TRBV5-4	-	CASSSRGRYEQYF	TGTGCCAGCAGCTCCAGGGGAAGGTACGAGCAGTACTTC
-	TRBJ1-2	TRBV2	-	CASRTDESYGYTF	TGTGCCAGCAGGACAGACGAGAGCTATGGCTACACCTTC
-	TRBJ2-1	TRBV7-9	-	CASSPRDRALAGLGNEQFF	TGTGCCAGCAGCCCACGGGACAGGGCCCTAGCGGGATTAGGCAATGAGCAGTTCTTC
-	TRBJ1-5	TRBV27	-	CASSLSIRVQPQHF	TGTGCCAGCAGTTTATCGATAAGGGTTCAGCCCCAGCATTTT
-	TRBJ2-7	TRBV5-1	TRBD2	CASSLDGTSGRAPYEQYF	TGCGCCAGCAGCTTGGACGGGACTAGCGGGAGGGCCCCCTACGAGCAGTACTTC
-	TRBJ1-1	TRBV29-1	-	CSVEVNTEAFF	TGCAGCGTGGAGGTTAACACTGAAGCTTTCTTT
-	TRBJ2-5	TRBV5-5	-	CASSLVVQETQYF	TGTGCCAGCAGCTTGGTGGTCCAAGAGACCCAGTACTTC
-	TRBJ2-1	TRBV7-8	TRBD2	CATASGRGNEQFF	TGTGCCACTGCTAGCGGGAGAGGCAATGAGCAGTTCTTC
-	TRBJ2-1	TRBV21-1	-	CASSKERGTRRNEQFF	TGTGCCAGCAGCAAAGAGAGAGGGACTAGGAGGAATGAGCAGTTCTTC
-	TRBJ2-7	TRBV5-1	-	CASSLVGNEQYF	TGCGCCAGCAGCTTGGTGGGGAACGAGCAGTACTTC
-	TRBJ1-1	TRBV5-1	TRBD1	CASSVGTGVREAFF	TGCGCCAGCAGTGTAGGGACAGGGGTAAGGGAAGCTTTCTTT
-	TRBJ1-1	TRBV25-1	-	CATEGGNTEAFF	TGTGCCACCGAGGGGGGGAACACTGAAGCTTTCTTT
-	TRBJ1-3	TRBV6-5	-	CASREGTAGNTIYF	TGTGCCAGCAGAGAGGGGACGGCTGGAAACACCATATATTTT
many	TRBJ2-1	TRBV27	-	CASSFSGIDEQFF	TGTGCCAGCAGTTTTTCGGGGATTGATGAGCAGTTCTTC
-	TRBJ1-1	TRBV7-3	-	CASSLTLGGEAFF	TGTGCCAGCAGCTTAACGTTAGGCGGTGAAGCTTTCTTT
-	TRBJ2-5	TRBV18	-	CASSPGGGEYQETQYF	TGTGCCAGCTCACCAGGTGGTGGCGAGTACCAAGAGACCCAGTACTTC
-	TRBJ2-7	TRBV6-5	TRBD2	CASTESGAQYF	TGTGCCAGCACCGAAAGCGGGGCGCAGTACTTC
-	TRBJ1-5	TRBV27	-	CASSPRVSQPQHF	TGTGCCAGCAGTCCCCGGGTCAGTCAGCCCCAGCATTTT
-	TRBJ2-1	TRBV27	TRBD1	CASGSGGRPLNEQFF	TGTGCCAGCGGCTCAGGGGGAAGGCCCCTCAATGAGCAGTTCTTC
-	TRBJ2-5	TRBV7-2	TRBD2	CASSLSGLAGFLGETQYF	TGTGCCAGCAGCTTAAGTGGACTAGCGGGATTTCTGGGAGAGACCCAGTACTTC
-	TRBJ2-1	TRBV7-9	-	CASSPVTYNEQFF	TGTGCCAGCTCCCCCGTGACCTACAATGAGCAGTTCTTC
few	TRBJ2-1	TRBV4-1	TRBD2	CASSQGIGGRSYNEQFF	TGCGCCAGCAGCCAAGGGATTGGCGGGAGGTCCTACAATGAGCAGTTCTTC
-	TRBJ1-1	TRBV27	TRBD1	CASSLLGQGFAEAFF	TGTGCCAGCAGTTTACTAGGACAGGGATTTGCTGAAGCTTTCTTT
-	TRBJ1-5	TRBV6-1	-	CASSTRRGDNQPQHF	TGTGCCAGCAGTACCCGCAGGGGCGACAATCAGCCCCAGCATTTT
-	TRBJ2-1	TRBV2	-	CASSERTDSYNEQFF	TGTGCCAGCAGTGAACGGACGGACTCCTACAATGAGCAGTTCTTC
-	TRBJ2-5	TRBV4-1	-	CASSQEGTAEETQYF	TGCGCCAGCAGCCAGGAAGGGACGGCCGAAGAGACCCAGTACTTC
-	TRBJ1-2	TRBV29-1	-	CSVETGGADYGYTF	TGCAGCGTTGAAACTGGGGGCGCAGACTATGGCTACACCTTC
-	TRBJ2-3	TRBV6-5	TRBD1	CASTGWTGGTDTQYF	TGTGCCAGCACCGGTTGGACAGGCGGCACAGATACGCAGTATTTT
few	TRBJ1-1	TRBV10-3	TRBD1	CAISESEGQGSFF	TGTGCCATCAGTGAGTCGGAGGGACAGGGGTCTTTCTTT
-	TRBJ2-4	TRBV6-1	-	CASSETEDRNENIQYF	TGTGCCAGCAGTGAAACAGAAGACAGAAATGAAAACATTCAGTACTTC
-	TRBJ2-1	TRBV5-1	-	CASSLDERASSYNEQFF	TGCGCCAGCAGCTTGGATGAGCGGGCGAGCTCCTACAATGAGCAGTTCTTC
-	TRBJ2-3	TRBV5-1	-	CASSLVGGEVPDTQYF	TGCGCCAGCAGCTTGGTAGGGGGGGAAGTCCCAGATACGCAGTATTTT
-	TRBJ2-1	TRBV4-1	TRBD2	CASSQDPTGLAGGTYNEQFF	TGCGCCAGCAGCCAAGATCCCACCGGACTAGCGGGAGGCACTTACAATGAGCAGTTCTTC
-	TRBJ1-5	TRBV23-1	-	CASSQSSGVYSNQPQHF	TGCGCCAGCAGTCAATCTTCGGGGGTGTATAGCAATCAGCCCCAGCATTTT
-	TRBJ2-3	TRBV9	-	CASSVTGARTDTQYF	TGTGCCAGCAGCGTAACGGGAGCAAGGACAGATACGCAGTATTTT
-	TRBJ2-7	TRBV4-1	TRBD1	CASSQTDRAYEQYF	TGCGCCAGCAGCCAGACGGACAGGGCCTACGAGCAGTACTTC
-	TRBJ1-1	TRBV7-8	-	CASSLVGEAFF	TGTGCCAGCAGCTTAGTGGGGGAAGCTTTCTTT
-	TRBJ2-7	TRBV5-6	-	CASSEGVGSYEQYF	TGTGCCAGCAGCGAGGGGGTAGGGAGCTACGAGCAGTACTTC
few	TRBJ2-7	TRBV5-1	TRBD2	CASSQTSGNYEQYF	TGCGCCAGCAGCCAGACTAGCGGGAACTACGAGCAGTACTTC
-	TRBJ2-4	TRBV28	TRBD1	CASSPGQGISQGNIQYF	TGTGCCAGCAGTCCTGGACAGGGGATTAGCCAGGGAAACATTCAGTACTTC
-	TRBJ2-7	TRBV7-6	TRBD2	CASSLDTSGNYEQYF	TGTGCCAGCAGCTTAGATACTAGCGGGAATTACGAGCAGTACTTC
-	TRBJ2-7	TRBV5-5	-	CASSLGRIYEQYF	TGTGCCAGCAGCTTGGGCAGAATATACGAGCAGTACTTC
-	TRBJ2-1	TRBV7-2	TRBD2	CASSSGLAGGYSYNEQFF	TGTGCCAGCAGCTCGGGACTAGCGGGAGGTTATTCCTACAATGAGCAGTTCTTC
-	TRBJ2-7	TRBV15	-	CATSNRPYDEQYF	TGTGCCACCAGCAACCGCCCCTACGACGAGCAGTACTTC
-	TRBJ2-7	TRBV4-1	TRBD2	CASSQMGLSNPRYF	TGCGCCAGCAGCCAAATGGGACTATCCAATCCTCGGTACTTC
-	TRBJ2-7	TRBV28	-	CASSFGGTAYEQYF	TGTGCCAGCAGTTTTGGGGGAACCGCCTACGAGCAGTACTTC
-	TRBJ2-7	TRBV30	-	CAWGVSSYEQYF	TGTGCCTGGGGAGTGAGCTCCTACGAGCAGTACTTC